The source of this TCR beta chain is a study of T-cell reconstitution after alpha-beta-depleted transplantation in children. The study, taken as a whole, reports: In some patients, recipient T cells and intrathymic progenitors surviving conditioning explained high day-60 diversity. T-cell counts and diversity were attributed mostly to newly produced T cells one year after transplant.

TCRbeta library construction was performed incorporating unique molecular identifiers. Using its own MiXCR run on the PCR reads, TCRdb lists one record per CDR3 protein. Among 550,000 to 600,000 distinct CDR3 sequences listed, approximately 22% were seen once. Germline V gene sequence: CDR1 MNHNS, CDR2 SASEGT. The CDR3 loop spans 13 amino acids. Trimming stripped 6 bases from V and 2 bases from J, with 9 bases between. Worth noting for this clonotype: Its matching antigen is unknown.

The rearrangement uses TRBV6-1 and TRBJ2-3; D uncertain. This clonotype was obtained from a boy under two years old who had a stem cell transplant for acute myeloid leukemia, so the T cells may come from the graft donor. Source: PBMCs, mostly from graft donor cells, taken 360 days after TCRalphabeta/CD19-depleted stem cell transplant. The CDR3 spells CASSPGATDTQYF. The CDR3 region has the DNA TGTGCCAGCAGCCCCGGTGCCACAGATACGCAGTATTTT.